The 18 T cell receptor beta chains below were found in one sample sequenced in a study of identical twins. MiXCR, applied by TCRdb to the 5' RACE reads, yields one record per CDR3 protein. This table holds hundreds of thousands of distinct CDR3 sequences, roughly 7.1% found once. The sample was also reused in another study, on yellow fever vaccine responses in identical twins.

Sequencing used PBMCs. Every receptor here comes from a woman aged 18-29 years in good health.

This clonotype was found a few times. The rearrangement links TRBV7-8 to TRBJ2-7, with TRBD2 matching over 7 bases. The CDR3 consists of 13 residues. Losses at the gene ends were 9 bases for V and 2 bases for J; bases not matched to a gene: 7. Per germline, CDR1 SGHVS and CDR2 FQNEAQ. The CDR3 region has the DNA TGTGCCAGTGTGGCAGGGACTACCTACGAGCAGTACTTC. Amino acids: CASVAGTTYEQYF.

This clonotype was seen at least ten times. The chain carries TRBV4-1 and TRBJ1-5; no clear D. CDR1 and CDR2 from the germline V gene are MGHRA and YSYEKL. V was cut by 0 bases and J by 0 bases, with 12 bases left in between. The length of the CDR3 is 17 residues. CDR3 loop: CASSQDAGSYSNQPQHF. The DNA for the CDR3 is TGCGCCAGCAGCCAAGATGCAGGAAGTTATAGCAATCAGCCCCAGCATTTT.

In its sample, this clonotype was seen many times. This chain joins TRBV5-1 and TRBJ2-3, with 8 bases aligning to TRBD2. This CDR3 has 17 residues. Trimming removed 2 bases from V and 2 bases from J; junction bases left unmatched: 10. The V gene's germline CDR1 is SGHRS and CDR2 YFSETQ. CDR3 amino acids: CASSFVAGLGDTDTQYF. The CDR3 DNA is TGCGCCAGCAGCTTCGTAGCGGGACTAGGGGACACAGATACGCAGTATTTT.

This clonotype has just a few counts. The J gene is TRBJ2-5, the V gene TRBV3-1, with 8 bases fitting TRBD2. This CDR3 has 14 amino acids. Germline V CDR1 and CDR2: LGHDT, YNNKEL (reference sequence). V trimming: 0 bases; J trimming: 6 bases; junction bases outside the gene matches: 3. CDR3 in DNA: TGTGCCAGCAGCCAAGAACATAGCGGGAAGACCCAGTACTTC. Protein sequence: CASSQEHSGKTQYF.

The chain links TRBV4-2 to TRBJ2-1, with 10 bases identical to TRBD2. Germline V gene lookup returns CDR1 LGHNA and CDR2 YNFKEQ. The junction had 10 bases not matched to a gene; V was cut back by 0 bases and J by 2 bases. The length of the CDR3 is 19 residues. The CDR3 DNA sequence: TGTGCCAGCAGCCAAGATATCTTGCTAGCGGGAGATACCTACAATGAGCAGTTCTTC. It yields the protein CASSQDILLAGDTYNEQFF.

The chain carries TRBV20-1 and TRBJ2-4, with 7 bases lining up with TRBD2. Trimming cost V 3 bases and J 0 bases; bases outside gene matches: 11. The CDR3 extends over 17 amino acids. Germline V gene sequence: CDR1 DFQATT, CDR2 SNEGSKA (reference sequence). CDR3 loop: CSASSGEGLLAKNIQYF. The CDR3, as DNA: TGCAGTGCTAGTTCGGGGGAGGGATTACTAGCCAAAAACATTCAGTACTTC.

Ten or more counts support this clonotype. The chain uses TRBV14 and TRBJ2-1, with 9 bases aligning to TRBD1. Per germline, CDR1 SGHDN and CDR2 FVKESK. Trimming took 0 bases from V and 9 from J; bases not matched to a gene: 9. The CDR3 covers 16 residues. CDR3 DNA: TGTGCCAGCAGCCAAGATCGATCTTGGACAGGGGTTGAGCAGTTCTTC. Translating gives CASSQDRSWTGVEQFF.

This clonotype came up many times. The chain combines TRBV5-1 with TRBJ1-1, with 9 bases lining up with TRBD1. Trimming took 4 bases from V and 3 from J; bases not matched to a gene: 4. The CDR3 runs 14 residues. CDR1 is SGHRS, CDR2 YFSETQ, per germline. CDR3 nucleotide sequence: TGCGCCAGCAGCCCAGGACAGGGGTACACTGAAGCTTTCTTT. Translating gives CASSPGQGYTEAFF.

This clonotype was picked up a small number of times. DNA for the CDR3: TGTGCCAGCAGCCGGGTAGGGGAGACCCAGTACTTC. Its protein is CASSRVGETQYF. This chain uses TRBV12-3 or TRBV12-4 with TRBJ2-5; D ambiguous. This CDR3 has 12 residues. The V end lost 6 bases, the J end lost 5 bases, and 10 bases lay between the germline ends.

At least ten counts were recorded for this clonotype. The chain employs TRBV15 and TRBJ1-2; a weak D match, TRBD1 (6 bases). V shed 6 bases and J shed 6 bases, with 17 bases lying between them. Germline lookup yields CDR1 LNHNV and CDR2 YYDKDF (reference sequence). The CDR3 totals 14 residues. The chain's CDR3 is CATSLDSGPNGYTF. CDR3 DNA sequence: TGTGCCACCAGTCTGGACAGCGGACCAAATGGCTACACCTTC. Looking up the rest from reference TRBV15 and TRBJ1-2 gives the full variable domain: DAMVIQNPRYQVTQFGKPVTLSCSQTLNHNVMYWYQQKSSQAPKLLFHYYDKDFNNEADTPDNFQSRRPNTSFCFLDIRSPGLGDTAMYLCATSLDSGPNGYTFGSGTRLTVV.

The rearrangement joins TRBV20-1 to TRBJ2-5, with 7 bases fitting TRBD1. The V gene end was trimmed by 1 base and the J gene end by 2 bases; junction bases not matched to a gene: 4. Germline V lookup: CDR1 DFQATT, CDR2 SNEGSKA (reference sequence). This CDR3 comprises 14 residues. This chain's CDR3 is CSARVPTGQETQYF. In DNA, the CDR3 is TGCAGTGCTAGAGTACCGACAGGGCAAGAGACCCAGTACTTC.

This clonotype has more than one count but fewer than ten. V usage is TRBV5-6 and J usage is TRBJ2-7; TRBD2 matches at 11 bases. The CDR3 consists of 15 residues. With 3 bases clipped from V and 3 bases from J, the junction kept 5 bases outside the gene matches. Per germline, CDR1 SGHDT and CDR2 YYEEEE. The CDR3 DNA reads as TGTGCCAGCAGCTCTGCCGGGACTAGCGGCTACGAGCAGTACTTC. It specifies CASSSAGTSGYEQYF.

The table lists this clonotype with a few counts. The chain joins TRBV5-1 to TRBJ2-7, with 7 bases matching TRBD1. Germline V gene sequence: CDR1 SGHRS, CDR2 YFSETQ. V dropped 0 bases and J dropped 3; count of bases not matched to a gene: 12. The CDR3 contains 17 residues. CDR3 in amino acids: CASSLEPGQLTGYEQYF. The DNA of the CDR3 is TGCGCCAGCAGCTTGGAGCCGGGACAGTTGACAGGCTACGAGCAGTACTTC.

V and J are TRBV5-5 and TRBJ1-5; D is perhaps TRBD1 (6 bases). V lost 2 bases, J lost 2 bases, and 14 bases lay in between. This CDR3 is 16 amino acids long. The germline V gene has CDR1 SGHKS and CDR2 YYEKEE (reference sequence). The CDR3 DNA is TGTGCCAGCAGCTTTAGGGGGACCATGGGCAATCAGCCCCAGCATTTT. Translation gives CASSFRGTMGNQPQHF.

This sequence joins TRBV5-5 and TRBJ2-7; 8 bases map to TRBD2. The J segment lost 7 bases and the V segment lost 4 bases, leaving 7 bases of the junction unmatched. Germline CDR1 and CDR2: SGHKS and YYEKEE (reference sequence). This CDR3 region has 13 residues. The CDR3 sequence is CASSPGSGSEQYF. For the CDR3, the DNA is TGTGCCAGCAGCCCCGGAAGCGGGAGTGAGCAGTACTTC.

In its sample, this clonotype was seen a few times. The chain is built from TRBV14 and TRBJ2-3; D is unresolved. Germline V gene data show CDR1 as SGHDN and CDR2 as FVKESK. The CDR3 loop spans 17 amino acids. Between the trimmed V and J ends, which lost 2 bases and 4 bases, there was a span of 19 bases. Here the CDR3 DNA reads TGTGCCAGCAGCCAACACCCCTGGGAACAGTCCCCAGATACGCAGTATTTT. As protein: CASSQHPWEQSPDTQYF.

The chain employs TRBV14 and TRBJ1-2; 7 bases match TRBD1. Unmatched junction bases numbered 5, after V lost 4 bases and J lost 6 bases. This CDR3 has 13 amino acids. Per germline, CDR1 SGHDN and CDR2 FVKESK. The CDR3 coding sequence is TGTGCCAGCAGCCCCGGACAGGTGCATGGCTACACCTTC. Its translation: CASSPGQVHGYTF.

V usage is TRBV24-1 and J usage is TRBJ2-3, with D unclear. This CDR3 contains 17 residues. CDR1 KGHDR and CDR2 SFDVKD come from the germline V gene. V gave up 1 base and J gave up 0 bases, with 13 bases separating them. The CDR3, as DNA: TGTGCCACCAGTGATTTAAGGGCGGAAGCTAGCACAGATACGCAGTATTTT. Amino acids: CATSDLRAEASTDTQYF.